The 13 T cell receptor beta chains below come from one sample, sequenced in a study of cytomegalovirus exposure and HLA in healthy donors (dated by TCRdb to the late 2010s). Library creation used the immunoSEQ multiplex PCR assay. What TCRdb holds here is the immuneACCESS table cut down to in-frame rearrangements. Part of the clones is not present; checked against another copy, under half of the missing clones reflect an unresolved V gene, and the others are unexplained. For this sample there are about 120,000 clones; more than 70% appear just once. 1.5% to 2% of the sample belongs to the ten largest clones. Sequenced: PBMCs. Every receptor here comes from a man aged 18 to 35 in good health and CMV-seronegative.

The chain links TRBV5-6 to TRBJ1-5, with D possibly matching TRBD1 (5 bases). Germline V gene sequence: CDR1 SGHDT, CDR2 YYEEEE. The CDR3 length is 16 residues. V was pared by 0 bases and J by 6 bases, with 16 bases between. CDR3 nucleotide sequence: TGTGCCAGCAGCTTGGGATCGGGGACTTGGGGTCAGCCCCAGCATTTT. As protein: CASSLGSGTWGQPQHF.

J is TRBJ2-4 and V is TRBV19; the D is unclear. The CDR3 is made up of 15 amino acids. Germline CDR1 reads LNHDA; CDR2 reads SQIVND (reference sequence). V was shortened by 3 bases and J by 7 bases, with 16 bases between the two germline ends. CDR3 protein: CASSILTGPANIQYF. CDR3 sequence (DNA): TGTGCCAGTAGTATTCTTACGGGTCCCGCCAACATTCAGTACTTC.

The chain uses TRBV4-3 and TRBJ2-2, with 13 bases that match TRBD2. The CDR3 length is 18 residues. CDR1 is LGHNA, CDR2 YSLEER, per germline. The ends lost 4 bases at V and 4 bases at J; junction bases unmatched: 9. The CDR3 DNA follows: TGCGCCAGCAGCCGTCTACTAGCGGGGGGGCCGGGCACCGGGGAGCTGTTTTTT. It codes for CASSRLLAGGPGTGELFF.

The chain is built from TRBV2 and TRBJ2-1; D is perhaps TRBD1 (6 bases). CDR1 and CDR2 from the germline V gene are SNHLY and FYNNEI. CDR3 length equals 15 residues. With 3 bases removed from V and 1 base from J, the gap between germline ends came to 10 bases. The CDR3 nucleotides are TGTGCCAGCAGTGAGGTAACAGGGTCCTACAATGAGCAGTTCTTC. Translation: CASSEVTGSYNEQFF.

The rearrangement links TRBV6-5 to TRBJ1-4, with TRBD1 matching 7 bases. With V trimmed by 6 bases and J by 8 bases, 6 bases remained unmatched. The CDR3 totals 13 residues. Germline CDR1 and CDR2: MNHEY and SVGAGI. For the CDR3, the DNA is TGTGCCAGCAGACCTCTACAGGGGGAAAAACTGTTTTTT. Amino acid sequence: CASRPLQGEKLFF.

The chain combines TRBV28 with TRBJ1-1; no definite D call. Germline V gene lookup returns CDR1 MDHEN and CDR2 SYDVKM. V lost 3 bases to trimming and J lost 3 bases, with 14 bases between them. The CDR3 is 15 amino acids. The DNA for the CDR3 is TGTGCCAGCAGTTTTAGTGGTTCGATCGACACTGAAGCTTTCTTT. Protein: CASSFSGSIDTEAFF.

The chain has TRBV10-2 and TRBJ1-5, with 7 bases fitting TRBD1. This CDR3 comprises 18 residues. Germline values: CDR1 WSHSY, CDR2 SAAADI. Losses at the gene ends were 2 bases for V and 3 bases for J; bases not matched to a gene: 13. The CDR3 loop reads CASSEDRVRIGVNQPQHF. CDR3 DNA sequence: TGCGCCAGCAGTGAGGACAGGGTGCGTATAGGGGTCAATCAGCCCCAGCATTTT.

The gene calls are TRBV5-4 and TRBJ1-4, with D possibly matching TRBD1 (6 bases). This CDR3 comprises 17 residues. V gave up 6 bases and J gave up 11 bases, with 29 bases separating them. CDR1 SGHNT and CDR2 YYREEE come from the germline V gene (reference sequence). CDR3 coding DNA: TGTGCCAGCATCTTTACCGAAGTTACACAGGGTACTAAGAAACTGTTTTTT. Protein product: CASIFTEVTQGTKKLFF.

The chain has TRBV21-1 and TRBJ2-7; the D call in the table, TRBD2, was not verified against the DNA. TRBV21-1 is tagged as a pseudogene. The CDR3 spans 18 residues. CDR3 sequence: CASSEHRTSGQSSYEQYF. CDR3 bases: TGTGCCAGCAGCGAACACCGGACTAGCGGGCAGAGCTCCTACGAGCAGTACTTC.

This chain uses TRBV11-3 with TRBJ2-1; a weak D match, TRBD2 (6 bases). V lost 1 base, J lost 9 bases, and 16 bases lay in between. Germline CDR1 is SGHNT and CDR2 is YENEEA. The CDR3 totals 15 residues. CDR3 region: CASSLVLGTEGEQFF. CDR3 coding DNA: TGTGCCAGCAGCTTAGTCTTGGGCACGGAGGGTGAGCAGTTCTTC.

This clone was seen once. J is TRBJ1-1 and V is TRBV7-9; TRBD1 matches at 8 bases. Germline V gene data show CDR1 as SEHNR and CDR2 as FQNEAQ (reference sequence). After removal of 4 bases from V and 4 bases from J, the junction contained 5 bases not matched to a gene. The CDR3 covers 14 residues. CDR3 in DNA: TGTGCCAGCAGCTCAGGGGGCAGGGCCACTGAAGCTTTCTTT. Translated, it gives CASSSGGRATEAFF. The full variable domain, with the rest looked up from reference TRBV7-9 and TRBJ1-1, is DTGVSQNPRHKITKRGQNVTFRCDPISEHNRLYWYRQTLGQGPEFLTYFQNEAQLEKSRLLSDRFSAERPKGSFSTLEIQRTEQGDSAMYLCASSSGGRATEAFFGQGTRLTVV.

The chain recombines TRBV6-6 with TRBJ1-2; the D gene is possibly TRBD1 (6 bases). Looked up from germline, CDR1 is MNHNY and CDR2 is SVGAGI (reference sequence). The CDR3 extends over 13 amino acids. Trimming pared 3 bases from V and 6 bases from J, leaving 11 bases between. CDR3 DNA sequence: TGTGCCAGCAGTTATTTGGCAGGGGATGGCTACACCTTC. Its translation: CASSYLAGDGYTF.

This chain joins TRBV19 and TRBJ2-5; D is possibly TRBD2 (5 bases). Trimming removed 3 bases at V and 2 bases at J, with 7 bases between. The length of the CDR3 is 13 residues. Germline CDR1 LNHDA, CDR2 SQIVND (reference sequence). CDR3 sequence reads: CASSIRGQETQYF. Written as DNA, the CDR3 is TGTGCCAGTAGTATTCGGGGACAAGAGACCCAGTACTTC.